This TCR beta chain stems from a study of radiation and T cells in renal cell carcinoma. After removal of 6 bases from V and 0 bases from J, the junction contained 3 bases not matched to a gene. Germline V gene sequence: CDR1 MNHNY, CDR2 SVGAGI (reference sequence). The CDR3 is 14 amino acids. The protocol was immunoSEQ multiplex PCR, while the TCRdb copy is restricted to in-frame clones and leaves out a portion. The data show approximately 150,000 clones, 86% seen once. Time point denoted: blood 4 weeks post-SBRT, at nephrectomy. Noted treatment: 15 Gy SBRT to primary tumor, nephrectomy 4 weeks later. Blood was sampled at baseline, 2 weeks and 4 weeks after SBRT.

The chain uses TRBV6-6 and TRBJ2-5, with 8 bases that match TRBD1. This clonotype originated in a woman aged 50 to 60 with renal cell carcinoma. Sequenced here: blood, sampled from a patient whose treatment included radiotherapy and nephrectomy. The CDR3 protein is CASSSTGDQETQYF. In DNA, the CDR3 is TGTGCCAGCAGCTCGACAGGGGACCAAGAGACCCAGTACTTC.